This T cell receptor (beta chain) was retrieved from a study of cytomegalovirus exposure and HLA in healthy donors. J gave up 7 bases and V 0 bases, and 1 base lay outside the gene matches. The CDR3 contains 13 residues. CDR1 is SGHRS, CDR2 YFSETQ, per germline. Whole-study findings and limits: Cytomegalovirus-associated TCR beta chains were listed, numbering 164. As a later analysis revealed, the rate of TCR association differed by HLA locus, with DRB1 most and HLA-C fewest.

As concerns this clone: Its antigen remains unknown.

The PCR was carried out with 60 Vbeta primers and 13 Jbeta primers. Sequencing was performed with immunoSEQ multiplex PCR; in TCRdb, only in-frame clones are kept and a portion is missing. Of 140,000 to 150,000 clones listed, around 75% were seen once; the top ten hold 7%. The receptor was isolated from a man younger than 45 in good health and CMV-seronegative. The specimen sequenced was PBMCs. The chain is built from TRBV5-1 and TRBJ2-1; 7 bases agree with TRBD2. Here the CDR3 reads CASSLAGGNEQFF. DNA of the CDR3: TGCGCCAGCAGCTTGGCCGGGGGGAATGAGCAGTTCTTC.